This T cell receptor beta chain was identified in a study of neurological immune-mediated disorders. The cDNA was generated by 5'RACE with 10-nucleotide random UMIs. TCRdb passed the 5' RACE reads through MiXCR, listing each CDR3 protein once. The sample lists approximately 24,000 distinct CDR3 sequences; 13% were seen once. Stored at -80 C, 2 million PBMCs were the source of the unsorted libraries. General study findings and limits: The absence of shared CDR3 amino acid sequences among expanded clones across subjects suggests private repertoires in all groups.

V gave up 1 base and J gave up 5 bases, with 12 bases separating them. This CDR3 region has 15 residues. Germline CDR1 reads SGHKS; CDR2 reads YYEKEE (reference sequence). This clonotype has at least ten counts. The antigen remains undetermined. The material sequenced was PBMCs. The rearrangement uses TRBV5-5 and TRBJ2-2; D ambiguous. This receptor was taken from a woman aged 40 to 49 with HTLV-1-associated myelopathy (HAM/TSP). This CDR3 reads CASSLQGGETGELFF. The CDR3, as DNA: TGTGCCAGCAGCTTGCAAGGTGGAGAGACCGGGGAGCTGTTTTTT.